What follows are 16 T cell receptor beta chains derived from one specimen sequenced in a study of vaccination effects on CD4 cells after COVID-19. Antigen specificity for these receptors is unknown. The data were produced by immunoSEQ multiplex PCR, yet TCRdb's version contains in-frame clones alone and is incomplete. The table records about 59,000 clones, about 78% of them present only once. Within the ViraFEST assay, antigen-specific CD4+ T cells underwent expansion with viral peptide pools prior to sequencing. It was after around 10 days of culture that CD4+ T cells were isolated. Participants completed two doses of the BNT162b2 or mRNA-1273 vaccine. Sequencing was performed on CD4+ T cells from PBMCs cultured with HCoV-OC43 spike peptides, taken after COVID-19 vaccination. Subset: HCoV-OC43 spike overlapping peptide pool stimulation. These receptors came from a human donor who received a COVID-19 vaccine.

J is TRBJ2-5 and V is TRBV7-8; D gene uncertain. The V gene lost 0 bases and the J gene lost 3 bases, with 8 bases spanning the gap. CDR1 and CDR2 (germline): SGHVS, FQNEAQ. CDR3 length equals 14 residues. In nucleotides, the CDR3 is TGTGCCAGCAGCTTAGCCTTTCAGAAAGAGACCCAGTACTTC. Its protein is CASSLAFQKETQYF.

This chain joins TRBV14 and TRBJ1-1; no clear D. Trimming stripped 4 bases from V and 0 bases from J, with 12 bases between. Per the germline V gene, CDR1 is SGHDN and CDR2 is FVKESK. This CDR3 has 15 residues. CDR3 sequence (DNA): TGTGCCAGCAGCCCAAGGGTTTTATTGAACACTGAAGCTTTCTTT. Protein sequence: CASSPRVLLNTEAFF.

A few counts support this clone. This sequence joins TRBV27 and TRBJ1-6, with TRBD1 matching 10 bases. V lost 2 bases, J lost 6 bases, and 4 bases stayed unmatched. This CDR3 spans 16 amino acids. Germline CDR1 is MNHEY and CDR2 is SMNVEV (reference sequence). CDR3 residues: CASSLRDRGLNSPLHF. Here the CDR3 DNA reads TGTGCCAGCAGTTTACGGGACAGGGGACTTAATTCACCCCTCCACTTT.

This chain uses TRBV10-2 with TRBJ2-1, with 10 bases identical to TRBD2. The V segment lost 6 bases and the J segment 4 bases; nucleotides outside the gene matches: 6. CDR3 size: 15 residues. Germline assignment: CDR1 WSHSY and CDR2 SAAADI. CDR3 bases: TGCGCCAGCAGCTTCCTAGCGGGGGAATACAATGAGCAGTTCTTC. Its translation: CASSFLAGEYNEQFF.

The chain carries TRBV7-2 and TRBJ2-6; unclear D gene. V dropped 4 bases and J dropped 3 bases, with 7 bases sitting between them. CDR1 SGHTA and CDR2 FQGNSA come from the germline V gene. CDR3 size: 14 residues. Here the CDR3 reads CASSYIGGANVLTF. The CDR3 bases are TGTGCCAGCAGCTATATCGGTGGGGCCAACGTCCTGACTTTC.

The rearrangement uses TRBV7-2 and TRBJ2-5, with D possibly being TRBD1 (6 bases). The length of the CDR3 is 13 residues. Trimming took off 5 bases at V and 5 bases at J, with 12 bases between the two ends. Germline CDR1 reads SGHTA; CDR2 reads FQGNSA. The CDR3, as DNA: TGTGCCAGCAGCCCTCGGACAGAGGAGACCCAGTACTTC. Encoded protein: CASSPRTEETQYF.

The rearrangement links TRBV7-6 to TRBJ2-1; 12 nucleotides align to TRBD2. Trimming cost V 4 bases and J 5 bases; bases outside gene matches: 3. Germline V lookup: CDR1 SGHVS, CDR2 FNYEAQ. The CDR3 loop spans 15 amino acids. The CDR3 here is CASSWGLAGNNEQFF. The CDR3 region has the DNA TGTGCCAGCAGCTGGGGACTAGCGGGCAACAATGAGCAGTTCTTC.

V gene TRBV10-3 combines with J gene TRBJ2-2, with 8 bases identical to TRBD2. The germline gives CDR1 ENHRY, CDR2 SYGVKD. The CDR3 is 13 amino acids. Unmatched junction bases numbered 8, after V lost 11 bases and J lost 6 bases. Here the CDR3 DNA reads TGTGCCGCATCGGGGGGGTTGCCCGGGGAGCTGTTTTTT. Translated, it gives CAASGGLPGELFF.

The CDR3 DNA is TGTGCCAGCAGCGTAGGCGGACTGCAGGGGGGGGAGTATGAAAAACTGTTTTTT. It is translated as CASSVGGLQGGEYEKLFF. The V call is TRBV9, the J call TRBJ1-4; the match to TRBD1 covers 7 bases. Trimming removed 0 bases from V and 6 bases from J; junction bases left unmatched: 14. Germline V lookup: CDR1 SGDLS, CDR2 YYNGEE. The CDR3 sequence is 18 residues long.

Of note for this clone: Its ends do not fully match the called genes, so a read error is possible. The V and J genes are TRBV7-2 and TRBJ1-6; TRBD1 might be the D (5 bases). The CDR3 contains 15 residues. Germline loops: CDR1 SGHTA, CDR2 FQGNSA. The CDR3 DNA follows: TGTGCCAGCAACTTACAGCTTGGGGGGGACTCACCCCTCCACTTT. Residues: CASNLQLGGDSPLHF.

The chain is built from TRBV6-5 and TRBJ2-1; TRBD1 matches 10 bases. CDR1 is MNHEY and CDR2 is SVGAGI in the germline V gene. This CDR3 is 15 amino acids long. Trimming removed 5 bases from V and 4 bases from J; junction bases left unmatched: 5. CDR3 loop: CASSTDRGTYNEQFF. The CDR3 nucleotides read TGTGCCAGCAGTACGGACAGGGGGACATACAATGAGCAGTTCTTC.

This sequence joins TRBV18 and TRBJ1-2; D is uncertain. The V gene's germline CDR1 is KGHSH and CDR2 LQKENI. V lost 6 bases and J lost 1, with 15 bases in between. This CDR3 is 15 amino acids long. The CDR3 here is CASSRGGGDNYGYTF. The CDR3 bases are TGTGCCAGCTCGCGCGGTGGTGGGGATAACTATGGCTACACCTTC.

V is TRBV5-6 and J is TRBJ2-7; a weak D match, TRBD1 (6 bases). The V gene's germline CDR1 is SGHDT and CDR2 YYEEEE. The V gene lost 3 bases and the J gene lost 2 bases, with 21 bases spanning the gap. The CDR3 is 17 amino acids. In nucleotides, the CDR3 is TGTGCCAGCAGCTCCCGCATCGACAGGCTCATCCCCTACGAGCAGTACGTC. Translated, it gives CASSSRIDRLIPYEQYV.

The rearrangement joins TRBV28 to TRBJ2-5; 14 bases line up with TRBD2. V was clipped by 4 bases and J by 5 bases; unmatched bases: 9. This CDR3 comprises 17 residues. Germline values: CDR1 MDHEN, CDR2 SYDVKM. CDR3 sequence reads: CASSSPWTSGGRETQYF. The CDR3 DNA reads as TGTGCCAGCAGTTCCCCATGGACTAGCGGGGGGAGGGAGACCCAGTACTTC.

The rearrangement links TRBV27 to TRBJ2-6; D unresolved. Trimming pared 4 bases from V and 0 bases from J, leaving 10 bases between. This CDR3 is built from 16 residues. CDR1 and CDR2 (germline): MNHEY, SMNVEV (reference sequence). CDR3 amino acids: CASSSLQNSGANVLTF. The CDR3 DNA sequence: TGTGCCAGCAGTTCGCTACAGAACTCTGGGGCCAACGTCCTGACTTTC.

This rearrangement joins TRBV28 to TRBJ2-3; D ambiguous. Per the germline V gene, CDR1 is MDHEN and CDR2 is SYDVKM. CDR3 length equals 14 residues. V was cut by 7 bases and J by 4 bases, with 15 bases left in between. CDR3 bases: TGTGCCAGCATCACCCGCGGTCGAGCAGATACGCAGTATTTT. This gives the protein CASITRGRADTQYF.